The 8 T cell receptor beta chains reported below all come from one sample, sequenced in a study of shared clonotypes between healthy human individuals. Produced via immunoSEQ multiplex PCR; TCRdb's table is partial and in-frame only. The table lists about 1.1 million clones, 75% to 80% of them singletons. The source material was memory CD4+ T cells from PBMCs. Stated subset: CD45RA-negative fraction. The receptors originated from a young man in good health. Some clones in this sample may be carry-over from other donors' samples.

This sequence joins TRBV15 and TRBJ1-3, with D hard to call. The ends were cut back, 0 bases at V and 1 base at J, with 13 bases in the middle. The CDR3 loop spans 17 amino acids. Germline V gene sequence: CDR1 LNHNV, CDR2 YYDKDF (reference sequence). The CDR3: CATSRDVLRGSGNTIYF. The CDR3 DNA reads TGTGCCACCAGCAGAGATGTATTAAGAGGTTCTGGAAACACCATATATTTT.

The CDR3 region has the DNA TGTGCCAGCAGCTTAGATCGGGAGACAGGGGGCTACTACGAGCAGTACTTC. Its translation: CASSLDRETGGYYEQYF. This chain connects TRBV11-2 to TRBJ2-7; 10 bases are shared with TRBD1. The CDR3 has 17 amino acids. V lost 0 bases and J lost 3; bases outside the gene matches: 8. The V gene's germline CDR1 is SGHAT and CDR2 FQNNGV.

To note about this clone: This same CDR3 is encoded by further DNA sequences in the sample. The rearrangement joins TRBV28 to TRBJ1-1, with D perhaps TRBD1 (6 bases). Trimming removed 3 bases at V and 1 base at J, with 9 bases between. The CDR3 is 14 residues long. Per the germline V gene, CDR1 is MDHEN and CDR2 is SYDVKM. The CDR3 DNA is TGTGCCAGCAGTTTCCAGGGGACGAACACTGAAGCTTTCTTT. Its protein product is CASSFQGTNTEAFF.

The V gene is TRBV7-9, the J gene TRBJ1-1, with a tentative D call TRBD1 (5 bases). V was shortened by 2 bases and J by 3 bases, with 13 bases between the two germline ends. CDR3 length: 15 residues. Germline V lookup: CDR1 SEHNR, CDR2 FQNEAQ (reference sequence). CDR3 in DNA: TGTGCCAGCAGCTTATTTTTCGGGGGGGACACTGAAGCTTTCTTT. Amino acid sequence: CASSLFFGGDTEAFF.

Note on this clone: This specimen includes other DNA sequences encoding the same CDR3. V is TRBV18 and J is TRBJ1-1; D is unclear. V was pared by 0 bases and J by 4 bases, with 9 bases between. CDR3 length: 14 residues. Germline lookup yields CDR1 KGHSH and CDR2 LQKENI. The CDR3 coding sequence is TGTGCCAGCTCACCACCGGGTAGAGGCACTGAAGCTTTCTTT. Translated: CASSPPGRGTEAFF.

This clone was counted a few times. V usage is TRBV7-2 and J usage is TRBJ1-5, with D maybe TRBD1 (5 bases). The V end lost 0 bases, the J end lost 6 bases, and 15 bases lay between the germline ends. Germline CDR1 reads SGHTA; CDR2 reads FQGNSA. The CDR3 totals 16 residues. CDR3 nucleotide sequence: TGTGCCAGCAGCTTAGCCTCCCCCGCCCAGGGTCAGCCCCAGCATTTT. Its translation is CASSLASPAQGQPQHF.

V gene TRBV25-1 combines with J gene TRBJ1-1; D not certain. Germline assignment: CDR1 MGHDK and CDR2 SYGVNS. The CDR3 sequence is 13 residues long. The germline V and J ends were trimmed by 10 bases and 1 base, with 13 bases remaining between them. CDR3: CATLTEGNTEAFF. The CDR3 DNA sequence: TGTGCCACCTTGACTGAGGGGAACACTGAAGCTTTCTTT.

The genes are TRBV2 and TRBJ2-7; 7 bases match TRBD1. CDR3 length equals 12 residues. Germline V CDR1 and CDR2: SNHLY, FYNNEI. CDR3 region: CASSVVPRGQGV. For the CDR3, the DNA is TGTGCCAGCAGTGTGGTACCAAGGGGGCAAGGGGTC.